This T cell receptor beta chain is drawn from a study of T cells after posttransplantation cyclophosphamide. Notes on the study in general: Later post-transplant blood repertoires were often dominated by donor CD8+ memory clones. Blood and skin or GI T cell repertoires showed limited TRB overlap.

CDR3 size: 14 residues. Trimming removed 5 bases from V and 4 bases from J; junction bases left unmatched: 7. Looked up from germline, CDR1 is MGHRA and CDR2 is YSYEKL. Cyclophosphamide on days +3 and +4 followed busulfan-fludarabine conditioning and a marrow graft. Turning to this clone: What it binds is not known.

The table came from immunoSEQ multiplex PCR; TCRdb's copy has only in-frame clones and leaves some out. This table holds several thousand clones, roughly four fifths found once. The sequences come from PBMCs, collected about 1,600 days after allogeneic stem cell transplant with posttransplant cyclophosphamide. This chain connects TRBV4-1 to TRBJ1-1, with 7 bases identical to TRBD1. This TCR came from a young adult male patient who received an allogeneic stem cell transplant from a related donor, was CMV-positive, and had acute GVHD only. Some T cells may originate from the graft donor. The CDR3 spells CASSSQGLLTEAFF. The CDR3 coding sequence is TGCGCCAGCAGCTCACAGGGGTTACTCACTGAAGCTTTCTTT.